A selection of T cell receptor beta chains follows, all from one sample in a study of blood T cell repertoires in COVID-19. The data were produced by immunoSEQ multiplex PCR, yet TCRdb's version contains in-frame clones alone and is incomplete. The sample lists some 89,000 clones, around 80% occurring once. Material: peripheral blood. The receptors shown here come from a woman older than 75 with acute or convalescent COVID-19. Each CDR3 is given with its conserved first and last residue. Fields, in order: D gene, J gene, clone size, V gene, CDR3 protein, CDR3 DNA. D genes are given only for firm matches. A clone size is listed for some rows: how often the clone was seen (once, few, many), or a class if it is expanded.

>TRBD2|TRBJ2-1|-|TRBV19
CASSTASGSVYEQFF
TGTGCCAGTAGTACTGCTAGCGGGAGTGTGTATGAGCAGTTCTTC
>-|TRBJ2-2|-|TRBV27
CASSFEFPPGAGELFF
TGTGCCAGCAGTTTTGAGTTTCCGCCGGGGGCCGGGGAGCTGTTTTTT
>-|TRBJ2-2|few|TRBV28
CASSPTRRVLFF
TGTGCCAGCAGTCCAACTAGGAGGGTGCTGTTTTTT
>-|TRBJ2-5|-|TRBV19
CASSILAGPGVETQYF
TGTGCCAGTAGTATCCTGGCAGGGCCGGGGGTAGAGACCCAGTACTTC
>TRBD1|TRBJ2-1|-|TRBV27
CASRSGTGETGEQFF
TGTGCCAGCAGGTCTGGGACAGGGGAGACGGGTGAGCAGTTCTTC
>-|TRBJ2-7|-|TRBV12-3/TRBV12-4
CASSSTSYEQYF
TGTGCCAGCAGTAGTACCAGCTACGAGCAGTACTTC
>TRBD1|TRBJ1-1|-|TRBV24-1
CATSDSRQGGTEAFF
TGTGCCACCAGTGACTCAAGACAGGGTGGGACTGAAGCTTTCTTT
>-|TRBJ2-3|-|TRBV4-1
CASSQGSLANRADTQYF
TGCGCCAGCAGCCAAGGCTCCCTAGCGAATAGGGCAGATACGCAGTATTTT
>-|TRBJ2-1|-|TRBV7-2
CASSLGGGNEQFF
TGTGCCAGCAGCTTAGGAGGAGGCAATGAGCAGTTCTTC
>-|TRBJ1-1|-|TRBV7-2
CASSLVVGPHTEAFF
TGTGCCAGCAGCTTAGTCGTGGGCCCACACACTGAAGCTTTCTTT
>TRBD2|TRBJ2-5|-|TRBV5-1
CASNWGGSIAETQYF
TGCGCCAGCAACTGGGGGGGGTCTATCGCGGAGACCCAGTACTTC
>-|TRBJ2-5|few|TRBV3-1/TRBV3-2
CASSQLGTQYF
TGTGCCAGCAGCCAACTCGGGACCCAGTACTTC
>TRBD2|TRBJ2-1|-|TRBV19
CASSPGTSGGNEQFF
TGTGCCAGTAGCCCAGGGACTAGCGGGGGGAATGAGCAGTTCTTC
>-|TRBJ2-6|few|TRBV28
CASSWGRANSGANVLTF
TGTGCCAGCAGTTGGGGCCGAGCAAACTCTGGGGCCAACGTCCTGACTTTC
>-|TRBJ1-2|-|TRBV6-5
CASSKGPGFGYTF
TGTGCCAGCAGTAAGGGTCCAGGGTTTGGCTACACCTTC
>-|TRBJ2-3|once|TRBV10-3
CAISPGPGADTQYF
TGTGCCATCAGTCCGGGACCAGGGGCAGATACGCAGTATTTT
>-|TRBJ2-1|-|TRBV12-3/TRBV12-4
CASSLGKGEQFF
TGTGCCAGCAGTTTAGGGAAGGGGGAGCAGTTCTTC
>TRBD1|TRBJ1-6|-|TRBV28
CATSTGSNSPLHF
TGTGCCACCTCGACAGGGTCTAATTCACCCCTCCACTTT
>TRBD1|TRBJ1-1|-|TRBV19
CASSTSGTGVTEAFF
TGTGCCAGTAGTACCTCCGGGACAGGGGTAACTGAAGCTTTCTTT
>-|TRBJ1-5|once|TRBV28
CASTERQINQPQHF
TGTGCCAGCACCGAGAGACAGATAAATCAGCCCCAGCATTTT
>TRBD1|TRBJ2-4|many|TRBV5-1
CASSSSQGVAKNIQYF
TGCGCCAGCAGCAGCTCCCAGGGGGTAGCCAAAAACATTCAGTACTTC
>TRBD2|TRBJ2-5|-|TRBV5-1
CASSLLAGEETQYF
TGCGCCAGCAGCTTACTAGCGGGGGAAGAGACCCAGTACTTC
>TRBD1|TRBJ2-1|-|TRBV7-6
CASSLVGGPYNEQFF
TGTGCCAGCAGCTTAGTAGGGGGCCCTTACAATGAGCAGTTCTTC
>TRBD1|TRBJ1-5|once|TRBV6-2/TRBV6-3
CASSPTRTGMGLGNQPQHF
TGTGCCAGCAGCCCCACCCGGACAGGTATGGGGTTGGGCAATCAGCCCCAGCATTTT
>-|TRBJ2-7|-|TRBV6-6
CASSYEGVRDEQYF
TGTGCCAGCAGTTACGAGGGGGTTAGGGACGAGCAGTACTTC
>TRBD1|TRBJ2-1|-|TRBV15
CATSRDRGPGNEQFF
TGTGCCACCAGCAGAGACAGGGGGCCGGGCAATGAGCAGTTCTTC
>-|TRBJ2-3|-|TRBV3-1/TRBV3-2
CASSQIYDTQYF
TGTGCCAGCAGCCAAATCTACGATACGCAGTATTTT
>-|TRBJ1-2|-|TRBV3-1/TRBV3-2
CASSQAPRGLGGYTF
TGTGCCAGCAGCCAGGCCCCCAGGGGATTGGGTGGCTACACCTTC
>-|TRBJ1-2|-|TRBV24-1
CATSDLRAGGYTF
TGTGCCACCAGTGATTTGCGGGCAGGGGGCTACACCTTC
>TRBD1|TRBJ1-2|-|TRBV6-5
CASNRGRDYGYTF
TGTGCCAGCAACAGGGGGCGCGACTATGGCTACACCTTC
>-|TRBJ2-1|-|TRBV3-1/TRBV3-2
CASSQVRGTPSYNEQFF
TGTGCCAGCAGCCAAGTTCGCGGTACGCCTTCCTACAATGAGCAGTTCTTC
>-|TRBJ2-7|-|TRBV5-4
CASRRDSISYEQYF
TGTGCCAGCAGGCGGGACAGCATCTCCTACGAGCAGTACTTC
>TRBD2|TRBJ2-5|-|TRBV7-9
CASSLNLAGVETQYF
TGTGCCAGCAGCTTAAACCTAGCGGGAGTGGAGACCCAGTACTTC
>-|TRBJ1-4|-|TRBV5-1
CASSLTGLNEKLFF
TGCGCCAGCAGCTTGACCGGACTTAATGAAAAACTGTTTTTT
>-|TRBJ1-5|-|TRBV3-1/TRBV3-2
CASSQSQPGLFNQPQHF
TGTGCCAGCAGCCAGAGTCAGCCTGGGCTGTTCAATCAGCCCCAGCATTTT
>TRBD1|TRBJ1-1|-|TRBV18
CASSPVTGAVTEAFF
TGTGCCAGCTCACCAGTGACAGGGGCCGTCACTGAAGCTTTCTTT
>-|TRBJ1-2|-|TRBV11-2
CASSQRLGGRRDYGYTF
TGTGCCAGCAGCCAGAGGCTGGGAGGACGACGGGACTATGGCTACACCTTC
>TRBD2|TRBJ2-7|-|TRBV19
CASGAGTGTSSYEQYF
TGTGCCAGCGGGGCCGGGACCGGGACTAGCTCCTACGAGCAGTACTTC
>-|TRBJ1-1|-|TRBV5-6
CASSYQSGGAFF
TGTGCCAGCAGTTATCAATCAGGAGGAGCTTTCTTT
>-|TRBJ1-3|few|TRBV5-1
CASSLAGLGNTIYF
TGCGCCAGCAGCTTGGCGGGACTTGGAAACACCATATATTTT
>-|TRBJ2-5|-|TRBV3-1/TRBV3-2
CASSFSASETQYF
TGTGCCAGCAGCTTTAGCGCGTCGGAGACCCAGTACTTC
>TRBD1|TRBJ2-3|-|TRBV5-1
CASSFGRVDRSYTDTQYF
TGCGCCAGCAGCTTCGGGCGCGTGGACAGGTCTTACACAGATACGCAGTATTTT
>-|TRBJ1-1|-|TRBV5-1
CASSSITGSGTEAFF
TGCGCCAGCAGTTCAATCACAGGGTCGGGCACTGAAGCTTTCTTT
>-|TRBJ1-2|few|TRBV9
CASSGTSGQQERGYGYTF
TGTGCCAGCAGCGGCACCTCGGGCCAGCAGGAAAGGGGATATGGCTACACCTTC
>-|TRBJ2-5|-|TRBV6-1
CASSGQLIGATQETQYF
TGTGCCAGCAGTGGGCAGCTCATAGGGGCCACTCAAGAGACCCAGTACTTC
>-|TRBJ2-3|-|TRBV7-2
CASSSLPVALGTDTQYF
TGTGCCAGCAGCTCTCTCCCGGTAGCTCTTGGGACAGATACGCAGTATTTT
>-|TRBJ1-1|-|TRBV2
CASRSGFFAEAFF
TGTGCCAGCAGGTCAGGGTTTTTCGCTGAAGCTTTCTTT
>-|TRBJ2-5|-|TRBV2
CASRFYREETQYF
TGTGCCAGCAGGTTCTACAGGGAAGAGACCCAGTACTTC
>TRBD1|TRBJ2-7|-|TRBV27
CASSGTGTYEQYF
TGTGCCAGCTCCGGGACAGGGACCTACGAGCAGTACTTC
>-|TRBJ2-2|-|TRBV3-1/TRBV3-2
CASSPFNTGELFF
TGTGCCAGCAGCCCCTTTAATACCGGGGAGCTGTTTTTT
>TRBD1|TRBJ2-7|few|TRBV5-6
CASSRDRAFPEQYF
TGTGCCAGCAGCCGGGACAGGGCCTTTCCCGAGCAGTACTTC
>TRBD1|TRBJ1-4|-|TRBV27
CASSPTGGWGEKLFF
TGTGCCAGCAGTCCTACAGGGGGCTGGGGTGAAAAACTGTTTTTT
>-|TRBJ2-7|-|TRBV11-2
CASSSVLSYEQYF
TGTGCCAGCAGCTCCGTTCTCTCCTACGAGCAGTACTTC